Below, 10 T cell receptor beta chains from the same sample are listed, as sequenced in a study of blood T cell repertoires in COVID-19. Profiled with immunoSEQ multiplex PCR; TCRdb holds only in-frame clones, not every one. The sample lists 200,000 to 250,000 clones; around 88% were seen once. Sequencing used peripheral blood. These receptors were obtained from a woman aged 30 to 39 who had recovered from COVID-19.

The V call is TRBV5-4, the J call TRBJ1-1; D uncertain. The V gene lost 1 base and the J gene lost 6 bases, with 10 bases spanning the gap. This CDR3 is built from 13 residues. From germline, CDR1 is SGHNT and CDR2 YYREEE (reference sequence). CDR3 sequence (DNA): TGTGCCAGCAGCTTGTACCGGGGAGCTGAAGCTTTCTTT. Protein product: CASSLYRGAEAFF.

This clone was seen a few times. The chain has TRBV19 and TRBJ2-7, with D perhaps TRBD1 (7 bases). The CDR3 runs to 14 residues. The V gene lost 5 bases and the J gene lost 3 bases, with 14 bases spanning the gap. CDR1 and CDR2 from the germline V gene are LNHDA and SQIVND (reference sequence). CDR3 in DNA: TGTGCCAGTAGTCCGACAGGGAGGTACTACGAGCAGTACTTC. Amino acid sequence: CASSPTGRYYEQYF.

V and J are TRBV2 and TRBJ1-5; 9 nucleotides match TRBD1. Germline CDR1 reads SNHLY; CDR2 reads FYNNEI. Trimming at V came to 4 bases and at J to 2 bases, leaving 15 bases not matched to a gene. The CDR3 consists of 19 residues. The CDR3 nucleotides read TGTGCCAGCAGTGGCCCGGGACAGGGAGGGGGGGTTCGCAATCAGCCCCAGCATTTT. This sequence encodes CASSGPGQGGGVRNQPQHF.

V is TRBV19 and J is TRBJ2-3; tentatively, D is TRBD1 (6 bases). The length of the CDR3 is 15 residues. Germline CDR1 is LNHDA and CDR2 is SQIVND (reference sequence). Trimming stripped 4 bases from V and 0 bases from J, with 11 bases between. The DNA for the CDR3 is TGTGCCAGTAGTAATGGGGGCGGGAGCACAGATACGCAGTATTTT. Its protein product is CASSNGGGSTDTQYF.

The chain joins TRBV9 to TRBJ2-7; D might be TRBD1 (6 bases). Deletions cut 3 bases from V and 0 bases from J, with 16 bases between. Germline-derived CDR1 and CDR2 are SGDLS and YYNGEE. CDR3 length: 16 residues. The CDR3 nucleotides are TGTGCCAGCAGCGCGAACCGGGACACCAACTCCTACGAGCAGTACTTC. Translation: CASSANRDTNSYEQYF.

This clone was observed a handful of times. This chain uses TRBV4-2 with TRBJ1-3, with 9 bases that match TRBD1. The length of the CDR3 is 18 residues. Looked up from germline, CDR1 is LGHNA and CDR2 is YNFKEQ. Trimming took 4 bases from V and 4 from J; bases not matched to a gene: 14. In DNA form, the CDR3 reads TGTGCCAGCAGCCGCGGACCGGGACAGGGAGGAGGCGGAAACACCATATATTTT. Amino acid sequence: CASSRGPGQGGGGNTIYF.

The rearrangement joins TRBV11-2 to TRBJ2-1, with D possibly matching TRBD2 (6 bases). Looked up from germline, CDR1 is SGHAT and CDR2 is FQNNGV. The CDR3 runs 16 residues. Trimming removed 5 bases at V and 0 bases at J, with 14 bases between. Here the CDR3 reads CASSPEWRGSYNEQFF. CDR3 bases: TGTGCCAGCAGCCCCGAGTGGCGGGGCTCCTACAATGAGCAGTTCTTC.

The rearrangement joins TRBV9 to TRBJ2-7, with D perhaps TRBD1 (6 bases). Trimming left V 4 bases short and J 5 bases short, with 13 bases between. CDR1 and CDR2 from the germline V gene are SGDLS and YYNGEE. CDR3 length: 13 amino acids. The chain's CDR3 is CASSPWAGDEQYF. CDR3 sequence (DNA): TGTGCCAGCAGCCCGTGGGCAGGGGACGAGCAGTACTTC. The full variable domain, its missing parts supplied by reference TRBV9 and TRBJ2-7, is DSGVTQTPKHLITATGQRVTLRCSPRSGDLSVYWYQQSLDQGLQFLIQYYNGEERAKGNILERFSAQQFPDLHSELNLSSLELGDSALYFCASSPWAGDEQYFGPGTRLTVT.

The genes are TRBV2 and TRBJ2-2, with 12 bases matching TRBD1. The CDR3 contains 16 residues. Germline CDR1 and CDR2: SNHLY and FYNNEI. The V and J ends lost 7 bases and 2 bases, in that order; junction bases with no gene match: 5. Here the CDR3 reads CASKGQGAVNTGELFF. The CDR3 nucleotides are TGTGCCAGCAAGGGACAGGGGGCGGTTAACACCGGGGAGCTGTTTTTT. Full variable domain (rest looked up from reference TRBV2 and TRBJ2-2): EPEVTQTPSHQVTQMGQEVILRCVPISNHLYFYWYRQILGQKVEFLVSFYNNEISEKSEIFDDQFSVERPDGSNFTLKIRSTKLEDSAMYFCASKGQGAVNTGELFFGEGSRLTVL.

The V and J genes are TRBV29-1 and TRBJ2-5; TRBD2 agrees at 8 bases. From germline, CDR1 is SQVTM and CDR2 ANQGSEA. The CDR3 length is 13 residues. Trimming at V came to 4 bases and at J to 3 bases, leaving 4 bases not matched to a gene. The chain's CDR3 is CSVAPGGEETQYF. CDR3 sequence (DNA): TGCAGCGTTGCCCCCGGGGGGGAAGAGACCCAGTACTTC.